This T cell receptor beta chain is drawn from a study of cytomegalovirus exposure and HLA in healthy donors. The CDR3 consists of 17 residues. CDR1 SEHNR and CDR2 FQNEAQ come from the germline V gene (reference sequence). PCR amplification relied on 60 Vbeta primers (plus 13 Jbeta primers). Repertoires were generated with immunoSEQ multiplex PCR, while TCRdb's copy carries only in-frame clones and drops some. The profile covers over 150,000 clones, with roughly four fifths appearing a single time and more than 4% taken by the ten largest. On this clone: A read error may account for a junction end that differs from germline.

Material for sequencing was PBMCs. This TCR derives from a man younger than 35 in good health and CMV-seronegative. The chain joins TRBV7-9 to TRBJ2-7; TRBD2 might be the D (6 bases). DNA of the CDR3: TGTTCCAGCAGCTTATTGTCGTGGGGGGTAAGAGGCTACGAGCAGTACTTC. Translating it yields CSSSLLSWGVRGYEQYF.